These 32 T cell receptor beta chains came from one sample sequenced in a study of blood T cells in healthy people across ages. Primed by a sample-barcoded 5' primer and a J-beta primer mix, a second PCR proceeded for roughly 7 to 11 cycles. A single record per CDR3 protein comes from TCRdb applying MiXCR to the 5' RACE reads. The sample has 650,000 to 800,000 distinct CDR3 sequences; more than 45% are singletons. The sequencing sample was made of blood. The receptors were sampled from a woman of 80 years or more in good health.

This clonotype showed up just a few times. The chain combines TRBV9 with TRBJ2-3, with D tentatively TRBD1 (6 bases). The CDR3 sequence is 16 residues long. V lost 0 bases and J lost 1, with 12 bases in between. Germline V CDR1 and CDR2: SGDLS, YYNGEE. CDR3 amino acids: CASSVGTGSGTDTQYF. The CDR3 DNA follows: TGTGCCAGCAGCGTAGGTACAGGGAGCGGCACAGATACGCAGTATTTT.

CDR3 bases: TGTGCCAGCAGCGTAGCGGGGGTATCTCAAGAGACCCAGTACTTC. Protein: CASSVAGVSQETQYF. This chain uses TRBV6-1 with TRBJ2-5; 9 nucleotides line up with TRBD2. The trim removed 6 bases at V and 2 bases at J, leaving 7 bases unmatched. This CDR3 is built from 15 residues. Germline CDR1 and CDR2: MNHNS and SASEGT.

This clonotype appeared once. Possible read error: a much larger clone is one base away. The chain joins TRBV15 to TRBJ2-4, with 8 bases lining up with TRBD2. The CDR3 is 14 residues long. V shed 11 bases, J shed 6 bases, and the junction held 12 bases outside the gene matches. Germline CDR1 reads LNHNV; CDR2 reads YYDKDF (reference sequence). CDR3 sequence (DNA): TGTGCCGAAAAAAACGGGGGGGACTCAAACATTCAGTACTTC. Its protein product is CAEKNGGDSNIQYF.

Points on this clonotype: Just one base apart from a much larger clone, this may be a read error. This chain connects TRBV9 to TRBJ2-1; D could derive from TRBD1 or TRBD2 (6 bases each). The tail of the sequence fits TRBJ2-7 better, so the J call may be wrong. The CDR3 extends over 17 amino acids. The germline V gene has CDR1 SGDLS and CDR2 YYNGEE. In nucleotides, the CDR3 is TGTGCCAGCAGCGCCGCTTTAGGGGGGAACTCCTACAATGAGCAGTACTTC. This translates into CASSAALGGNSYNEQYF.

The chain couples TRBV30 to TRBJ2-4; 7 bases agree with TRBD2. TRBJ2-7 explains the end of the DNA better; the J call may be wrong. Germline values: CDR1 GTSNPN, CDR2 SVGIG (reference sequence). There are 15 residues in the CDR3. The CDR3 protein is CAWSQGGSVNYEQYF. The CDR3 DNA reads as TGTGCCTGGAGTCAGGGAGGGTCGGTCAACTACGAGCAGTACTTC.

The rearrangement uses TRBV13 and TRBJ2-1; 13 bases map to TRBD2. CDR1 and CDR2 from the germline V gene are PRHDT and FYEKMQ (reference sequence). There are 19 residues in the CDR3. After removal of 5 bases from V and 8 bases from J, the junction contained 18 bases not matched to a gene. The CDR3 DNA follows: TGTGCCAGCAGCGCCCCTGGACTAGCGGGAGTTGTTCCAACAGATGAGCAGTTCTTC. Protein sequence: CASSAPGLAGVVPTDEQFF.

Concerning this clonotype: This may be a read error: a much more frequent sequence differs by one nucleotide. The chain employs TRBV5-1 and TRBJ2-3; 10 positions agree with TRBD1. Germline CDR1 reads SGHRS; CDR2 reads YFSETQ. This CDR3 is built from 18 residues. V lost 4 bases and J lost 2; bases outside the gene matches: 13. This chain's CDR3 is CASSVRQGAGDYTDTQYF. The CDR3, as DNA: TGCGCCAGCAGCGTTAGACAGGGGGCCGGAGACTACACAGATACGCAGTATTTT. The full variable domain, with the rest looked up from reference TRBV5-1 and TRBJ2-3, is KAGVTQTPRYLIKTRGQQVTLSCSPISGHRSVSWYQQTPGQGLQFLFEYFSETQRNKGNFPGRFSGRQFSNSRSEMNVSTLELGDSALYLCASSVRQGAGDYTDTQYFGPGTRLTVL.

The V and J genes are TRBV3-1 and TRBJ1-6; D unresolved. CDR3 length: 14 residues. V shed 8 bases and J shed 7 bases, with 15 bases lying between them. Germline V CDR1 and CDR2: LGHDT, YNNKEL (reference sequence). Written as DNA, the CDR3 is TGTGCCAGCGGTCCGGGATTATCAAATTCACCCCTCCACTTT. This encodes CASGPGLSNSPLHF.

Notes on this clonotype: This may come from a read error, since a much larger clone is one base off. The CDR3 spells CASTSVETQFF. In DNA form, the CDR3 reads TGTGCCAGCACTTCAGTGGAGACCCAGTTCTTC. This chain uses TRBV28 with TRBJ2-1; D is unresolved. Trimming removed 7 bases at V and 13 bases at J, with 14 bases between. Germline V lookup: CDR1 MDHEN, CDR2 SYDVKM. The CDR3 loop spans 11 amino acids.

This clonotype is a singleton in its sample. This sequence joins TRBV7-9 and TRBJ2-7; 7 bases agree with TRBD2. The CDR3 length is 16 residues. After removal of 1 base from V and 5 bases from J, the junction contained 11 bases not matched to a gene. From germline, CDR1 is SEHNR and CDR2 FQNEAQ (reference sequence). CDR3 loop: CASSLGHERGVDEQYF. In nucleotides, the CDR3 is TGTGCCAGCAGCTTAGGACACGAGCGGGGCGTGGACGAGCAGTACTTC.

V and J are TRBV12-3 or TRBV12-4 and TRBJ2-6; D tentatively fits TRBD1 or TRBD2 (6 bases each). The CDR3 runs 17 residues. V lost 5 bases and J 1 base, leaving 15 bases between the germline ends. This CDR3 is CASSTLRGESGANVLTF. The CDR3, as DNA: TGTGCCAGCAGTACCCTTAGGGGGGAGTCTGGGGCCAACGTCCTGACTTTC.

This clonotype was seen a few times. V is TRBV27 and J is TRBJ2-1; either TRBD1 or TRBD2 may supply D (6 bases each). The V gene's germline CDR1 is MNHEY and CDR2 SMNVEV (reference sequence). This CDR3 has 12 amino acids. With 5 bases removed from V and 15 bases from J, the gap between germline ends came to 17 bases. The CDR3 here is CASSENRGPPFF. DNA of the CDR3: TGTGCCAGCAGTGAAAACCGGGGGCCACCGTTCTTC.

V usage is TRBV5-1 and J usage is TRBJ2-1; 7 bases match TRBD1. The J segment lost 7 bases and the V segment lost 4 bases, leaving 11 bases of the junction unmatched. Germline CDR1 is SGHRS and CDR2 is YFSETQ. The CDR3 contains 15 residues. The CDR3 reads CASSPWTGIGNEQFF. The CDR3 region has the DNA TGCGCCAGCAGCCCTTGGACAGGCATCGGGAATGAGCAGTTCTTC.

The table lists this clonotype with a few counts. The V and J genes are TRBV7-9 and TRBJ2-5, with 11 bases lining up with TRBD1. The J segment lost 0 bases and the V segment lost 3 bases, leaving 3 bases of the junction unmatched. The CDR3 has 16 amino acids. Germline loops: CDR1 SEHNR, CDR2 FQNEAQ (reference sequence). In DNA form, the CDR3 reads TGTGCCAGCAGCTTGGGGGACAGGGGGTACCAAGAGACCCAGTACTTC. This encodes CASSLGDRGYQETQYF.

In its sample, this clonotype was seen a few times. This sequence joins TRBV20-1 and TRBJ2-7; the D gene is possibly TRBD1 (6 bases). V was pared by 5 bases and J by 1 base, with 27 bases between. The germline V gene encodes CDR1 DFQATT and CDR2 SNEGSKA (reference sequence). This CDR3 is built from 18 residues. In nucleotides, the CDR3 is TGCAGTGCTGGCCTTCCGGGACACCAGTACAGGTCATCCTACGAGCAGTACTTC. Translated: CSAGLPGHQYRSSYEQYF.

DNA of the CDR3: TGTGCCACCAGGGAGGCGGGCCCCTACAATGAGCAGTTCTTC. This encodes CATREAGPYNEQFF. This chain joins TRBV24-1 and TRBJ2-1; maybe TRBD2 (5 bases). Trimming removed 7 bases at V and 2 bases at J, with 11 bases between. The CDR3 runs to 14 residues. The germline gives CDR1 KGHDR, CDR2 SFDVKD.

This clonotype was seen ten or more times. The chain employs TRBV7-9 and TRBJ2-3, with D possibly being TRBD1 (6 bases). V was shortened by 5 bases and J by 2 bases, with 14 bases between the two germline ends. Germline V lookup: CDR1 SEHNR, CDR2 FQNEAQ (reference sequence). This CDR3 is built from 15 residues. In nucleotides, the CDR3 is TGTGCCAGCAGCCAAGACAGGCCGACCACAGATACGCAGTATTTT. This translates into CASSQDRPTTDTQYF.

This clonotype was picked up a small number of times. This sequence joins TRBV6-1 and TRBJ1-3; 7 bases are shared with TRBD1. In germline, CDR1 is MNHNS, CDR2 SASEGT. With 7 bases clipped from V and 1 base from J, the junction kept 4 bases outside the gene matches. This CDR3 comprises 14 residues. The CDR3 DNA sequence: TGTGCCAGCATTACAGGGGAATCTGGAAACACCATATATTTT. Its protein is CASITGESGNTIYF.

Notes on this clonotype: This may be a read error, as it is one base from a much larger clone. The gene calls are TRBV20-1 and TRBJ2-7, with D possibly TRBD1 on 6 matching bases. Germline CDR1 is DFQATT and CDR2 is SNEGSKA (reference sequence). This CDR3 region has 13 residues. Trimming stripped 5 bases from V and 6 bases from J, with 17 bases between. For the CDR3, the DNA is TGCAGTGCTCGAGTAACAGGGAGTTCCGAGCAGTACTTC. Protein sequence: CSARVTGSSEQYF.

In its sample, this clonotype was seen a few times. The CDR3 loop is CASSVGRGETQYF. As DNA, the CDR3 is TGTGCCAGCAGTGTCGGGAGGGGTGAGACCCAGTACTTC. This rearrangement joins TRBV12-3 or TRBV12-4 to TRBJ2-5, with 8 bases matching TRBD2. The CDR3 has 13 residues. The V and J ends lost 5 bases and 5 bases, in that order; junction bases with no gene match: 4.

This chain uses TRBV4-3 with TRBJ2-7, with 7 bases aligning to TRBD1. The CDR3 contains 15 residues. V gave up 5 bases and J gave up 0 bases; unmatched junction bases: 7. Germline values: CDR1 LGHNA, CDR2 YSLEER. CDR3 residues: CASSEGQAISYEQYF. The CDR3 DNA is TGCGCCAGCAGCGAAGGACAGGCAATCTCCTACGAGCAGTACTTC.

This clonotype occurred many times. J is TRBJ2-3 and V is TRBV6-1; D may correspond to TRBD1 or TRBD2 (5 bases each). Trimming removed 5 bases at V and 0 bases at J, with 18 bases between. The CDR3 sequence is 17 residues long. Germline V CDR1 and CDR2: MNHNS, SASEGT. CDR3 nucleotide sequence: TGTGCCAGCAGTCCAACCGGACTTGGGGCGAGCACAGATACGCAGTATTTT. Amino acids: CASSPTGLGASTDTQYF.

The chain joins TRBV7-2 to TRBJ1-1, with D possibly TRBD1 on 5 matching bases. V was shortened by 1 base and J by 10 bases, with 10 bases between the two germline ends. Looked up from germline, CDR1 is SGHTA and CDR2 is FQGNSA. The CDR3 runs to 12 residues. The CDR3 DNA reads TGTGCCAGCAGCTTAGAACTGGGGGGAGCTTTCTTT. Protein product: CASSLELGGAFF. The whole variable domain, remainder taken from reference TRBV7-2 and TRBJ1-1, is GAGVSQSPSNKVTEKGKDVELRCDPISGHTALYWYRQSLGQGLEFLIYFQGNSAPDKSGLPSDRFSAERTGGSVSTLTIQRTQQEDSAVYLCASSLELGGAFFGQGTRLTVV.

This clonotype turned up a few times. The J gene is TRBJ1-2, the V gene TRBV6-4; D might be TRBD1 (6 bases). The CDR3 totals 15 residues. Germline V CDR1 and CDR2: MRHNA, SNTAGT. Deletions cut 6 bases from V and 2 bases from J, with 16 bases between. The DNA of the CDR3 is TGTGCCAGCAGGCCAGAGATCGGACAGAACTATGGCTACACCTTC. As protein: CASRPEIGQNYGYTF.

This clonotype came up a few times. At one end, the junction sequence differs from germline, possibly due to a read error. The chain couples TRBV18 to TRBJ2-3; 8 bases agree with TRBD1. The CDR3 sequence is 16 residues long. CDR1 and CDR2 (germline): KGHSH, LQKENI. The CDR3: CASSPAGTGGTDTRYF. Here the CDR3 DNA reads TGTGCCAGCTCACCAGCGGGGACAGGTGGCACAGATACGCGGTATTTT.

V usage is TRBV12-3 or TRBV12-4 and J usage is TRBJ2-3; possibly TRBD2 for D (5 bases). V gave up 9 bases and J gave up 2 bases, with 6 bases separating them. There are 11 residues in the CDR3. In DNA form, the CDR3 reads TGTGCCAGAGCGGTCACAGATACGCAGTATTTT. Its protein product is CARAVTDTQYF.

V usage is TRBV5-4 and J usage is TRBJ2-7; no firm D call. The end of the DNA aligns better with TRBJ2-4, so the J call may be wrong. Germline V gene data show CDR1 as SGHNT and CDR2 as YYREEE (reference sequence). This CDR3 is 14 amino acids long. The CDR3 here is CASSLGPGENIQYF. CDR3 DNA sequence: TGTGCCAGCAGCTTGGGTCCTGGGGAAAACATTCAGTACTTC.

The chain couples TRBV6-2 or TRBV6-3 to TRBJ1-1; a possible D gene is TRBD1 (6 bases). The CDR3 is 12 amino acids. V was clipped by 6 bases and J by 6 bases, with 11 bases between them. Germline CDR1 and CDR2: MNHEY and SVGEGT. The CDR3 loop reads CASSQNRAEAFF. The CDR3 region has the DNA TGTGCCAGCAGCCAAAACAGGGCTGAAGCTTTCTTT.

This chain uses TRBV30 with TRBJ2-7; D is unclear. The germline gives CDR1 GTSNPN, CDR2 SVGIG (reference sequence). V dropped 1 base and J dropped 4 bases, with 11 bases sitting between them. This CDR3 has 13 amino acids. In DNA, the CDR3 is TGTGCCTGGAGTGACCGGTTCTCTTACGAGCAGTACTTC. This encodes CAWSDRFSYEQYF.

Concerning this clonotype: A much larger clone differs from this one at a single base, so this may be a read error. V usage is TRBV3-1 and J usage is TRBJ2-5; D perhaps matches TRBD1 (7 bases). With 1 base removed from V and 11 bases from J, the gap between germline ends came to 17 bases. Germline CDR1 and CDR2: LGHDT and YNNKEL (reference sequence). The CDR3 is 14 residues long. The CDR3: CASSQAGGNYEQYF. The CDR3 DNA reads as TGTGCCAGCAGCCAAGCAGGGGGGAACTATGAGCAGTACTTC.

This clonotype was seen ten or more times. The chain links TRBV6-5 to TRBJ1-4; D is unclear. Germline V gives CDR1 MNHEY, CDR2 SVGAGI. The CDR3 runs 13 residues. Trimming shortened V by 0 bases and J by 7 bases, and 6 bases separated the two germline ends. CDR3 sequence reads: CASSYSVGEKLFF. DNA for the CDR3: TGTGCCAGCAGTTACTCCGTCGGTGAAAAACTGTTTTTT.

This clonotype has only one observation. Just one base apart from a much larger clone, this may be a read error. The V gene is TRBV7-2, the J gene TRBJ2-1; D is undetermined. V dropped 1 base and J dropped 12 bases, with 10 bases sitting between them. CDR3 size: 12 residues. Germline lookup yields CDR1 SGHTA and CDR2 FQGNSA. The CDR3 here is CASSLEYGGQFF. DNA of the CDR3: TGTGCCAGCAGCTTAGAGTACGGTGGGCAGTTCTTC.